This TCR beta chain is from a study of blood T cell repertoires in COVID-19. Some clones are missing from TCRdb's copy, which holds only in-frame ones; the method was immunoSEQ multiplex PCR. The sample contains tens of thousands of clones, 89% of which appear only once. This CDR3 is built from 12 residues. Per germline, CDR1 SEHNR and CDR2 FQNEAQ (reference sequence). The sequence derives from a woman in her 70s with acute or convalescent COVID-19. Sequencing input: peripheral blood. The chain couples TRBV7-9 to TRBJ2-1; TRBD2 matches 10 bases. The CDR3 region is CAWTSGYNEQFF. The CDR3, as DNA: TGTGCTTGGACTAGCGGATACAATGAGCAGTTCTTC.